This T cell receptor beta chain was profiled in a study of radiotherapy plus CTLA-4 blockade in lung cancer. Study overall: For 18% of patients, objective responses occurred, and around 31% had disease control.

Measured with immunoSEQ multiplex PCR; TCRdb has only the in-frame clones, and not every one. The profile shows 89,000 or so clones, approximately 85% of them singletons. The V end lost 1 base, the J end lost 5 bases, and 14 bases lay between the germline ends. The CDR3 is 14 residues long. Germline V gene data show CDR1 as GTSNPN and CDR2 as SVGIG (reference sequence). This sample comprised peripheral blood, obtained from a patient treated with radiotherapy plus ipilimumab. This TCR derives from a human donor with non-small cell lung cancer who had a partial response to radiotherapy plus ipilimumab. This chain connects TRBV30 to TRBJ2-5, with D perhaps TRBD2 (7 bases). The DNA for the CDR3 is TGTGCCTGGAGTGGGGGGGGCACACGGGAGACCCAGTACTTC. The encoded protein is CAWSGGGTRETQYF.